This passage covers 25 T cell receptor beta chains from one sample sequenced in a study of blood T cell repertoires in COVID-19. Clones were sequenced by immunoSEQ multiplex PCR, and TCRdb holds only the in-frame ones, with some missing. The sample lists roughly 130,000 clones, roughly four fifths occurring once. The sample consisted of peripheral blood. The receptors were sampled from an elderly man with acute or convalescent COVID-19.

This chain joins TRBV18 and TRBJ2-6; TRBD1 is a possible D gene (5 bases). V dropped 5 bases and J dropped 1 base, with 12 bases sitting between them. CDR1 and CDR2 (germline): KGHSH, LQKENI. The CDR3 runs to 16 residues. The chain's CDR3 is CASSTRARSGANVLTF. As DNA, the CDR3 is TGTGCCAGCTCAACCAGGGCGCGGTCTGGGGCCAACGTCCTGACTTTC.

The genes are TRBV7-3 and TRBJ1-1; possibly TRBD1 for D (6 bases). This CDR3 spans 15 amino acids. V was shortened by 0 bases and J by 2 bases, with 10 bases between the two germline ends. Germline loops: CDR1 SGHTA, CDR2 FQGTGA. This CDR3 is CASSLTRDINTEAFF. The CDR3 coding sequence is TGTGCCAGCAGCTTAACCCGGGACATCAACACTGAAGCTTTCTTT.

This clone was recorded only once. A read error may produce the germline difference seen at one junction end. The chain uses TRBV3-1 (or the pseudogene TRBV3-2) and TRBJ1-2, with 7 bases matching TRBD1. Germline CDR1 is LGHDT and CDR2 is YNNKEL (reference sequence). The CDR3 totals 16 residues. CDR3 sequence: CASSQGDTGVNYGYTF. DNA for the CDR3: TGTGCCAGCAGTCAAGGGGACACAGGGGTCAACTATGGCTACACCTTC.

This rearrangement joins TRBV5-5 to TRBJ2-1, with TRBD2 matching over 14 bases. Germline V gives CDR1 SGHKS, CDR2 YYEKEE (reference sequence). The V segment lost 4 bases and the J segment 0 bases; nucleotides outside the gene matches: 9. This CDR3 has 19 amino acids. This CDR3 is CASSIAGTSGGLSYNEQFF. The CDR3 DNA reads as TGTGCCAGCAGCATCGCCGGGACTAGCGGGGGCCTCTCCTACAATGAGCAGTTCTTC.

The chain joins TRBV4-2 to TRBJ1-5, with 8 bases identical to TRBD1. The CDR3 length is 15 residues. Trimming at V came to 1 base and at J to 6 bases, leaving 5 bases not matched to a gene. The germline gives CDR1 LGHNA, CDR2 YNFKEQ. The CDR3 bases are TGTGCCAGCAGCCAAGTCCAGGGGGCCGGTCAGCCCCAGCATTTT. This codes for CASSQVQGAGQPQHF.

This chain connects TRBV5-1 to TRBJ2-5; 10 nucleotides match TRBD2. Germline CDR1 and CDR2: SGHRS and YFSETQ. CDR3 length equals 14 residues. J gave up 5 bases and V 4 bases, and 5 bases lay outside the gene matches. This CDR3 reads CASSRSGGRETQYF. CDR3 bases: TGCGCCAGCAGCCGTAGCGGGGGGCGGGAGACCCAGTACTTC.

The rearrangement links TRBV6-5 to TRBJ1-1; a possible D gene is TRBD1 (5 bases). Germline CDR1 is MNHEY and CDR2 is SVGAGI. The ends were cut back, 6 bases at V and 8 bases at J, with 19 bases in the middle. This CDR3 is built from 14 residues. The CDR3 protein is CASRGGDLASEAFF. Written as DNA, the CDR3 is TGTGCCAGCAGGGGGGGAGACCTCGCTTCCGAAGCTTTCTTT.

The J gene is TRBJ2-3, the V gene TRBV2, with a tentative D call TRBD2 (6 bases). V lost 4 bases to trimming and J lost 5 bases, with 10 bases between them. The CDR3 spans 13 residues. The germline gives CDR1 SNHLY, CDR2 FYNNEI. CDR3 loop: CASSVVGLDTQYF. In nucleotides, the CDR3 is TGTGCCAGCAGTGTAGTGGGACTAGATACGCAGTATTTT. The full variable domain, with the rest looked up from reference TRBV2 and TRBJ2-3, is EPEVTQTPSHQVTQMGQEVILRCVPISNHLYFYWYRQILGQKVEFLVSFYNNEISEKSEIFDDQFSVERPDGSNFTLKIRSTKLEDSAMYFCASSVVGLDTQYFGPGTRLTVL.

The J gene is TRBJ1-6, the V gene TRBV6-5, with D tentatively TRBD1 (5 bases). Germline V lookup: CDR1 MNHEY, CDR2 SVGAGI. This CDR3 contains 15 residues. Trimming took off 8 bases at V and 9 bases at J, with 20 bases between the two ends. CDR3 coding DNA: TGTGCCAGCGCCCTCCTTGGTCAGGGTGGTTCACCCCTCCACTTT. This translates into CASALLGQGGSPLHF.

This clone was counted only a few times. The gene calls are TRBV30 and TRBJ1-5; TRBD1 aligns across 10 bases. Trimming removed 3 bases from V and 2 bases from J; junction bases left unmatched: 4. There are 15 residues in the CDR3. Germline V gives CDR1 GTSNPN, CDR2 SVGIG (reference sequence). This CDR3 is CAWSGGTGGNQPQHF. Here the CDR3 DNA reads TGTGCCTGGAGCGGAGGGACAGGGGGCAATCAGCCCCAGCATTTT.

The J gene is TRBJ2-5, the V gene TRBV7-3; 7 nucleotides line up with TRBD2. CDR1 and CDR2 from the germline V gene are SGHTA and FQGTGA. With 8 bases clipped from V and 1 base from J, the junction kept 10 bases outside the gene matches. This CDR3 is 15 amino acids long. CDR3 nucleotides: TGTGCCAGCTCCGCGGGGGACCCCTTCCAAGAGACCCAGTACTTC. This sequence encodes CASSAGDPFQETQYF.

The chain is built from TRBV5-1 and TRBJ1-4; 11 bases map to TRBD1. V trimming: 5 bases; J trimming: 7 bases; junction bases outside the gene matches: 4. Germline CDR1 is SGHRS and CDR2 is YFSETQ. The CDR3 is 14 residues long. The DNA for the CDR3 is TGCGCCAGCAGTTCCGGGACAGGGGGTGAAAAACTGTTTTTT. This codes for CASSSGTGGEKLFF.

The rearrangement joins TRBV4-2 to TRBJ1-4; D gene unclear. V lost 0 bases and J lost 7, with 15 bases in between. The CDR3 has 16 residues. In germline, CDR1 is LGHNA, CDR2 YNFKEQ. The CDR3 coding sequence is TGTGCCAGCAGCCAAGATTTAAGACAACGTGGTGAAAAACTGTTTTTT. Translated: CASSQDLRQRGEKLFF.

This clone was recorded only once. This rearrangement joins TRBV29-1 to TRBJ1-5; perhaps TRBD1 as D (6 bases). V was clipped by 0 bases and J by 7 bases, with 13 bases between them. CDR1 is SQVTM and CDR2 is ANQGSEA in the germline V gene. The CDR3 consists of 14 residues. CDR3 protein: CSVEDQGRGQPQHF. CDR3 DNA sequence: TGCAGCGTTGAAGATCAGGGGAGGGGGCAGCCCCAGCATTTT.

The chain links TRBV4-2 to TRBJ2-4, with 10 bases fitting TRBD1. Germline CDR1 and CDR2: LGHNA and YNFKEQ. J gave up 8 bases and V 1 base, and 5 bases lay outside the gene matches. The CDR3 has 15 residues. The CDR3 DNA reads TGTGCCAGCAGCCAAGGGGGACAGGGGACCGACATTCAGTACTTC. This translates into CASSQGGQGTDIQYF.

The CDR3 nucleotides read TGTGCCAGCAGCCAACAGGGGCCCCCATACGAGCAGTACTTC. This codes for CASSQQGPPYEQYF. This rearrangement joins TRBV7-2 to TRBJ2-7, with 7 positions matching TRBD1. Germline CDR1 reads SGHTA; CDR2 reads FQGNSA. V dropped 5 bases and J dropped 4; count of bases not matched to a gene: 8. CDR3 size: 14 residues.

This chain connects TRBV2 to TRBJ2-1; 9 bases are shared with TRBD2. The germline V gene encodes CDR1 SNHLY and CDR2 FYNNEI. Trimming cost V 2 bases and J 8 bases; bases outside gene matches: 10. The CDR3 covers 16 residues. The CDR3 nucleotides read TGTGCCAGCAGTGAAAGCCTAGCGGGAACCTGGGATGAGCAGTTCTTC. It yields the protein CASSESLAGTWDEQFF.

V and J are TRBV6-5 and TRBJ2-3; D perhaps matches TRBD2 (6 bases). In germline, CDR1 is MNHEY, CDR2 SVGAGI. The CDR3 consists of 14 residues. Trimming removed 4 bases from V and 4 bases from J, with 12 bases in between. CDR3 nucleotide sequence: TGTGCCAGCAGTTCTACTAGCAGTGCAGATACGCAGTATTTT. Protein product: CASSSTSSADTQYF.

This clone was seen once. The chain links TRBV5-1 to TRBJ2-2, with a tentative D call TRBD1 (6 bases). The CDR3 is 17 amino acids. Germline V CDR1 and CDR2: SGHRS, YFSETQ. V lost 0 bases and J lost 10, with 22 bases in between. The CDR3 here is CASSLAVSGTSSEELFF. The DNA for the CDR3 is TGCGCCAGCAGCTTGGCCGTCTCGGGGACATCCAGCGAGGAGCTGTTTTTT.

The chain recombines TRBV6-5 with TRBJ2-7, with TRBD1 matching over 10 bases. Germline V gene sequence: CDR1 MNHEY, CDR2 SVGAGI. This CDR3 contains 14 residues. V shed 9 bases and J 0 bases; nucleotides not matched to a gene: 5. The CDR3 sequence is CASDRGPGSYEQYF. DNA for the CDR3: TGTGCCAGTGACAGGGGGCCAGGCTCCTACGAGCAGTACTTC.

The V gene is TRBV28, the J gene TRBJ1-6; D gene ambiguous. The CDR3 is 14 amino acids. Trimming shortened V by 7 bases and J by 9 bases, and 16 bases separated the two germline ends. Germline V gene sequence: CDR1 MDHEN, CDR2 SYDVKM. For the CDR3, the DNA is TGTGCCAGCACCTTAGCAGAGAGCAGTTCACCCCTCCACTTT. As protein: CASTLAESSSPLHF.

The gene calls are TRBV5-1 and TRBJ1-1; D is ambiguous. The CDR3 sequence is 14 residues long. Trimming took off 2 bases at V and 0 bases at J, with 8 bases between the two ends. Germline values: CDR1 SGHRS, CDR2 YFSETQ. The CDR3 sequence is CASSLGDMNTEAFF. The DNA of the CDR3 is TGCGCCAGCAGCTTAGGAGATATGAACACTGAAGCTTTCTTT.

The chain uses TRBV30 and TRBJ2-2; D is unresolved. The V gene lost 0 bases and the J gene lost 6 bases, with 11 bases spanning the gap. The germline V gene encodes CDR1 GTSNPN and CDR2 SVGIG (reference sequence). The CDR3 length is 14 residues. The CDR3 loop is CAWSVRSHSGELFF. CDR3 in DNA: TGTGCCTGGAGTGTACGGAGTCATTCCGGGGAGCTGTTTTTT. Variable domain in full (rest from reference TRBV30 and TRBJ2-2): SQTIHQWPATLVQPVGSPLSLECTVEGTSNPNLYWYRQAAGRGLQLLFYSVGIGQISSEVPQNLSASRPQDRQFILSSKKLLLSDSGFYLCAWSVRSHSGELFFGEGSRLTVL.

J is TRBJ2-3 and V is TRBV5-4, with D possibly TRBD1 on 5 matching bases. This CDR3 has 16 amino acids. Looked up from germline, CDR1 is SGHNT and CDR2 is YYREEE (reference sequence). V lost 4 bases, J lost 0 bases, and 15 bases lay in between. The CDR3 spells CASSEPGQRSTDTQYF. CDR3 sequence (DNA): TGTGCCAGCAGCGAGCCAGGGCAGAGAAGCACAGATACGCAGTATTTT.

This clone was counted between two and nine times. CDR3 protein: CASSLSGTGSGNTIYF. CDR3 DNA sequence: TGTGCCAGCAGCTTGTCCGGGACAGGGTCTGGAAACACCATATATTTT. The chain is built from TRBV5-4 and TRBJ1-3, with 9 bases that match TRBD1. The CDR3 loop spans 16 amino acids. Germline V gives CDR1 SGHNT, CDR2 YYREEE (reference sequence). Trimming removed 1 base from V and 1 base from J; junction bases left unmatched: 3.